The 3 T cell receptor beta chains reported below all come from one sample, sequenced in a study of CD8+ T cells in alopecia areata. Sequencing used cDNA as its template, made by extracting RNA and reverse transcribing it. TCRdb's copy holds only in-frame clones and misses some; the assay was immunoSEQ multiplex PCR. The sample holds some 160,000 clones, approximately 65% seen once. The treatment: oral pan-JAK inhibitor, 5-10 mg twice daily. Source: CD4+ T cells sorted from blood, taken at week 4, from a patient treated with tofacitinib. Source of these receptors: a human donor with alopecia areata.

V usage is TRBV23-1 and J usage is TRBJ2-2; 8 nucleotides match TRBD1. TRBV23-1 is labeled an ORF, and its function is uncertain. The CDR3 loop spans 18 amino acids. V was pared by 8 bases and J by 2 bases, with 16 bases of the junction left unmatched. The CDR3: CASCRDRTFPLNTGELFF. The CDR3 DNA is TGCGCCAGCTGCCGGGACAGGACTTTCCCACTCAACACCGGGGAGCTGTTTTTT.

The gene calls are TRBV5-6 and TRBJ2-1; 13 nucleotides agree with TRBD2. In germline, CDR1 is SGHDT, CDR2 YYEEEE. The trim removed 4 bases at V and 6 bases at J, leaving 7 bases unmatched. CDR3 length: 16 residues. DNA for the CDR3: TGTGCCAGCAGCGGACCGGGACTAGCGGGGACCAATGAGCAGTTCTTC. Protein sequence: CASSGPGLAGTNEQFF.

The rearrangement joins TRBV29-1 to TRBJ2-5; D unclear. V lost 0 bases to trimming and J lost 7 bases, with 9 bases between them. This CDR3 contains 12 residues. The V gene's germline CDR1 is SQVTM and CDR2 ANQGSEA. The CDR3 nucleotides are TGCAGCGTTGAAGATCCCCCGGGGACCCAGTACTTC. Its translation is CSVEDPPGTQYF.